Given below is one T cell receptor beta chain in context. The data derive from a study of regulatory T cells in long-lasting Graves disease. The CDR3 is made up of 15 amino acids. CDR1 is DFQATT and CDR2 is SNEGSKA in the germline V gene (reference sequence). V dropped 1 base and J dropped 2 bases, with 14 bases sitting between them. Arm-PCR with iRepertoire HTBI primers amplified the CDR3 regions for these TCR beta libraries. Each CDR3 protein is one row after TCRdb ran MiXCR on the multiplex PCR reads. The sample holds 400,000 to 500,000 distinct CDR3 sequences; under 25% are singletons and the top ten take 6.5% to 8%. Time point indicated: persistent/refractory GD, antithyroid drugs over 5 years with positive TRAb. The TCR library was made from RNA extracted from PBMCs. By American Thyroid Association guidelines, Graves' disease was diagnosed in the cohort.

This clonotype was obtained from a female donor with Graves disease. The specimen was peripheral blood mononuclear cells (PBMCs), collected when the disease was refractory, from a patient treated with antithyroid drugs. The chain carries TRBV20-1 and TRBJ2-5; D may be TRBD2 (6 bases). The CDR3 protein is CSARVYGGPQETQYF. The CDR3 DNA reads TGCAGTGCTAGAGTCTACGGAGGGCCGCAAGAGACCCAGTACTTC.